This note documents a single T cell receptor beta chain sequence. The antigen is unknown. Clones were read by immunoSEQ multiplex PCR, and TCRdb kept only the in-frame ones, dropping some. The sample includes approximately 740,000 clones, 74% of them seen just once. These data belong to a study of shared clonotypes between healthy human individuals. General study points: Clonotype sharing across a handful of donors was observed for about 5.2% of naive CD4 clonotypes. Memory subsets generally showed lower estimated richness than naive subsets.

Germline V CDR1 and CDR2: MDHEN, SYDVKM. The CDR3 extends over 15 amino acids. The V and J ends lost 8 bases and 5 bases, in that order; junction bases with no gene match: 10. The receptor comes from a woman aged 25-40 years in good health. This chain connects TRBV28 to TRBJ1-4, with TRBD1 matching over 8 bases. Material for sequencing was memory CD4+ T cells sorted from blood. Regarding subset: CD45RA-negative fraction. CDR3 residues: CASSAIGTGNEKLFF. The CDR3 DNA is TGTGCCAGCTCCGCAATCGGGACAGGAAATGAAAAACTGTTTTTT.